This TCR beta chain is drawn from a study of blood T cell repertoires in COVID-19. Overall study context: Material from acute and convalescent COVID-19 was sourced from the United States, Italy and Spain. Sources were T cells, B-cell-depleted T cells, or PBMCs; the material itself was cDNA or gDNA.

Those who participated ranged in age from 18 to 89 years and resided in about two dozen US areas. Clinical history as reported by participants underpinned cohort assignment. Profiled with immunoSEQ multiplex PCR; TCRdb holds only in-frame clones, not every one. The data hold roughly 500,000 clones, with approximately 86% observed a single time. The germline V gene has CDR1 LNHNV and CDR2 YYDKDF (reference sequence). The CDR3 is 15 amino acids. The junction had 7 bases not matched to a gene; V was cut back by 3 bases and J by 8 bases. The receptor was isolated from a woman in her sixties or seventies who had recovered from COVID-19. Specimen: PBMCs or T cells enriched from blood (not recorded which). The V call is TRBV15, the J call TRBJ1-6; 7 positions match TRBD1. CDR3 amino acids: CATSRKRQGDSPLHF. For the CDR3, the DNA is TGTGCCACCAGCAGGAAGCGACAGGGAGATTCACCCCTCCACTTT.